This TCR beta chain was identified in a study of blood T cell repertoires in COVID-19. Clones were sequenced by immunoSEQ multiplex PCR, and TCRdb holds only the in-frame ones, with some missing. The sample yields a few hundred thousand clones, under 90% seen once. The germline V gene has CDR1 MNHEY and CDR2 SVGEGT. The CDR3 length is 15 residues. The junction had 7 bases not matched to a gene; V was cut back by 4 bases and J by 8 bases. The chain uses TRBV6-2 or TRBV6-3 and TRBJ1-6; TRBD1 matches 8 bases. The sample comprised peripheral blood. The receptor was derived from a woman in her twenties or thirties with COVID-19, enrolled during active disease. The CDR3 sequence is CASSWTGIYDSPLHF. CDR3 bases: TGTGCCAGCAGTTGGACAGGGATTTACGATTCACCCCTCCACTTT.